Listed below are T cell receptor beta chains from one sample, sequenced in a study of technical replicates of blood from a few donors. Method: immunoSEQ multiplex PCR; TCRdb's copy keeps in-frame clones and lacks some. The profile shows 70,000 or so clones, about 90% of them singletons. Material for sequencing was PBMCs. The receptors shown here come from a human donor in good health. Some clones in this sample may be carry-over from other donors' samples. The CDR3 runs from the conserved cysteine through the conserved F or W. The D gene is left open where the match is weak. Rows give clone size only sometimes, using once, few, many, or a class for an expanded clone.

D gene,V gene,J gene,clone size,CDR3 protein,CDR3 DNA
-,TRBV11-3,TRBJ2-1,-,CASSLGSFGEQFF,TGTGCCAGCAGCTTAGGGAGCTTCGGTGAGCAGTTCTTC
TRBD1,TRBV7-6,TRBJ2-5,-,CASSADRETQYF,TGTGCCAGCAGCGCGGACAGGGAGACCCAGTACTTC
TRBD1,TRBV11-2,TRBJ2-7,-,CASSSGTGDYEQYF,TGTGCCAGCAGCTCGGGGACAGGGGACTACGAGCAGTACTTC
TRBD1,TRBV7-2,TRBJ2-5,-,CASSLMGQVRQETQYF,TGTGCCAGCAGCTTAATGGGACAGGTTCGTCAAGAGACCCAGTACTTC
TRBD2,TRBV2,TRBJ2-5,-,CASKTSGLQETQYF,TGTGCCAGCAAGACTAGCGGGCTCCAAGAGACCCAGTACTTC
-,TRBV19,TRBJ1-1,-,CASSIQPAAEAFF,TGTGCCAGTAGTATCCAACCGGCGGCTGAAGCTTTCTTT
TRBD1,TRBV5-6,TRBJ2-5,-,CASSTQGARKTQYF,TGTGCCAGCAGCACCCAGGGGGCTCGGAAGACCCAGTACTTC
TRBD1,TRBV6-6,TRBJ2-7,-,CASGDSGQGAGEQYF,TGTGCCAGCGGTGATTCGGGACAGGGGGCGGGCGAGCAGTACTTC
-,TRBV19,TRBJ2-7,-,CASSIAGTPFYEQYF,TGTGCCAGTAGTATAGCGGGGACACCCTTCTACGAGCAGTACTTC
-,TRBV9,TRBJ2-1,-,CASSDRTGMDEQFF,TGTGCCAGCAGCGATAGGACGGGGATGGATGAGCAGTTCTTC
-,TRBV27,TRBJ2-7,-,CASSSEGDYEQYF,TGTGCCAGCAGTTCAGAAGGGGACTACGAGCAGTACTTC
TRBD1,TRBV5-4,TRBJ1-6,-,CASSQGQGAGSYNSPLHF,TGTGCCAGCAGCCAGGGTCAGGGGGCAGGTTCCTATAATTCACCCCTCCACTTT
-,TRBV25-1,TRBJ2-2,few,CASTREVTGELFF,TGTGCCAGTACCCGTGAGGTGACCGGGGAGCTGTTTTTT
TRBD1,TRBV2,TRBJ2-1,-,CASSEWSGGNEQFF,TGTGCCAGCAGTGAATGGTCAGGGGGCAATGAGCAGTTCTTC
TRBD2,TRBV11-2,TRBJ2-7,once,CASSLEAGVYEQYF,TGTGCCAGCAGCTTAGAAGCGGGAGTCTACGAGCAGTACTTC
-,TRBV30,TRBJ2-7,-,CAWSVEGYEQYF,TGTGCCTGGAGTGTAGAGGGTTACGAGCAGTACTTC
-,TRBV6-5,TRBJ1-2,-,CASSYDRNYGYTF,TGTGCCAGCAGTTATGACAGGAACTATGGCTACACCTTC
TRBD2,TRBV2,TRBJ2-7,-,CASSERASGIHEQYF,TGTGCCAGCAGTGAAAGGGCTAGCGGGATCCACGAGCAGTACTTC
-,TRBV19,TRBJ2-7,-,CASSISPGGISYEQYF,TGTGCCAGTAGTATTAGCCCCGGCGGAATCTCCTACGAGCAGTACTTC
TRBD1,TRBV2,TRBJ2-1,-,CASSPTGGAGFF,TGTGCCAGCAGTCCCACAGGGGGCGCGGGGTTCTTC
TRBD2,TRBV5-1,TRBJ2-3,-,CASGLAGVSSSTDTQYF,TGCGCCAGCGGACTAGCGGGAGTTTCCTCTAGCACAGATACGCAGTATTTT
TRBD2,TRBV7-8,TRBJ2-7,-,CASSLNSGGGVEQYF,TGTGCCAGCAGCTTAAATAGCGGCGGGGGGGTAGAGCAGTACTTC
TRBD2,TRBV5-6,TRBJ2-2,-,CASSWGLAGVTGELFF,TGTGCCAGCAGCTGGGGACTAGCGGGAGTAACCGGGGAGCTGTTTTTT
TRBD1,TRBV6-4,TRBJ1-2,-,CASSGQTGGHYGYTF,TGTGCCAGCAGCGGACAGACAGGGGGCCACTATGGCTACACCTTC
TRBD1,TRBV7-8,TRBJ1-2,-,CASSQTGLGYTF,TGTGCCAGCAGCCAGACAGGGCTCGGCTACACCTTC
TRBD1,TRBV28,TRBJ1-2,-,CASRPPGQGASGYTF,TGTGCCAGCAGACCCCCGGGACAGGGGGCGTCGGGCTACACCTTC
-,TRBV15,TRBJ1-2,-,CATSRVVGAANYGYTF,TGTGCCACCAGCAGAGTGGTGGGGGCAGCTAACTATGGCTACACCTTC
-,TRBV29-1,TRBJ2-1,-,CSVEFLSPEQFF,TGCAGCGTTGAATTTCTTAGTCCCGAGCAGTTCTTC
TRBD2,TRBV7-7,TRBJ2-5,-,CASSPTRTSAETQYF,TGTGCCAGCAGCCCAACAAGGACTAGCGCAGAGACCCAGTACTTC
-,TRBV4-3,TRBJ2-7,-,CASSQDRAGASYEQYF,TGCGCCAGCAGCCAAGATCGCGCCGGAGCCTCCTACGAGCAGTACTTC
TRBD2,TRBV9,TRBJ2-7,-,CASRQGLADGEQYF,TGTGCCAGCAGACAAGGACTAGCGGACGGGGAGCAGTACTTC
TRBD2,TRBV19,TRBJ2-2,few,CASRLANTGELFF,TGTGCCAGTCGACTAGCTAACACCGGGGAGCTGTTTTTT
TRBD1,TRBV7-8,TRBJ2-7,few,CASSSWTGGGQYF,TGTGCCAGCAGCTCCTGGACAGGGGGCGGGCAGTACTTC
TRBD2,TRBV5-4,TRBJ2-2,-,CASSSVAGGTGELFF,TGTGCCAGCAGCTCAGTAGCGGGGGGGACCGGGGAGCTGTTTTTT
-,TRBV7-8,TRBJ2-6,-,CASSLTAVLSGANVLTF,TGTGCCAGCAGCTTAACAGCCGTTCTCTCTGGGGCCAACGTCCTGACTTTC
TRBD2,TRBV7-9,TRBJ2-1,-,CASSLESSGDNEQFF,TGTGCCAGCAGCTTAGAGTCTAGCGGAGACAATGAGCAGTTCTTC
-,TRBV15,TRBJ2-7,-,CATSRDPGDEQYF,TGTGCCACCAGCAGAGACCCAGGGGACGAGCAGTACTTC
-,TRBV7-2,TRBJ1-5,-,CASSRVLDSNQPQHF,TGTGCCAGCAGCCGGGTTCTTGATAGCAATCAGCCCCAGCATTTT
-,TRBV30,TRBJ1-2,-,CAWVGWDNSYGYTF,TGTGCCTGGGTAGGCTGGGACAATTCTTATGGCTACACCTTC
-,TRBV7-2,TRBJ2-1,-,CASTTVSYNEQFF,TGTGCCAGCACAACGGTTTCCTACAATGAGCAGTTCTTC
TRBD1,TRBV5-6,TRBJ1-2,-,CASSWIDRDHYGYTF,TGTGCCAGCAGCTGGATAGACAGGGACCACTATGGCTACACCTTC
TRBD1,TRBV7-9,TRBJ1-3,-,CASSLAGQSSGNTIYF,TGTGCCAGCAGCTTAGCGGGACAGAGCTCTGGAAACACCATATATTTT
TRBD2,TRBV4-1,TRBJ2-2,-,CASSLRGTHTGELFF,TGCGCCAGCAGCTTGCGGGGGACCCACACCGGGGAGCTGTTTTTT
-,TRBV4-2,TRBJ2-6,-,CASSQDWGGAGANVLTF,TGTGCCAGCAGCCAAGATTGGGGGGGCGCTGGGGCCAACGTCCTGACTTTC
-,TRBV7-2,TRBJ2-7,-,CASSLAFNSYEQYF,TGTGCCAGCAGCTTAGCTTTCAATTCCTACGAGCAGTACTTC
-,TRBV5-5,TRBJ2-3,-,CASSLAPTEDTQYF,TGTGCCAGCAGCTTAGCGCCAACTGAAGATACGCAGTATTTT